This TCR beta chain was identified during a study of T cell repertoires in cytomegalovirus infection. Overall study: It can be stated that public TCR beta signatures indicated CMV infection as well as a matching HLA type.

The CDR3 is 15 amino acids. The V segment lost 8 bases and the J segment 7 bases; nucleotides outside the gene matches: 13. Per the germline V gene, CDR1 is MNHEY and CDR2 is SVGAGI. This clonotype was counted a few times. No antigen is known for it. TCRdb reprocessed the reads via MiXCR and lists one record per CDR3 protein. The sample records about 920,000 distinct CDR3 sequences, around 32% being singletons. The sequencing here drew on cultured CD8+ T cells from PBMCs, taken from culture after CMV antigen stimulation. This sequence was found in a human donor in good health (CMV status not recorded). Some clones in this sample may be carry-over from other donors' samples. V and J are TRBV6-5 and TRBJ2-2, with 7 bases lining up with TRBD1. For the CDR3, the DNA is TGTGCCAGCGGACCCGGGACAGTTGTGTTCGGGGAGCTGTTTTTT. Translation gives CASGPGTVVFGELFF.